These 26 T cell receptor beta chains were sequenced from one sample in a study of T cells in Graves' hyperthyroidism and ophthalmopathy (dated 2019 in TCRdb). The method behind the library was multiplex PCR. The sample was run on an Illumina HiSeq 2000. TCR beta CDR3 regions were amplified from RNA transcripts. The TCR CDR3 was subjected to a first round of RT-PCR using the HTBI primer set and the Qiagen OneStep RT-PCR kit. TCRdb trimmed public reads at Q25 via fastp, called clones via MiXCR and kept in-frame beta chains. Duplicate CDR3 protein sequences are folded into a single record with the most common DNA and genes. The sample contains roughly 840,000 distinct CDR3 sequences, more than 30% of them found a single time. About 9% of the sample lies in the top ten. The sample comprised blood. These receptors were collected from a young man with Graves' hyperthyroidism.

This clonotype has a count of ten or more. This chain uses TRBV7-9 with TRBJ1-1; the D gene is possibly TRBD1 (5 bases). The CDR3 covers 13 residues. Per the germline V gene, CDR1 is SEHNR and CDR2 is FQNEAQ (reference sequence). With 5 bases removed from V and 4 bases from J, the gap between germline ends came to 11 bases. The CDR3 nucleotides are TGTGCCAGCAGCCCCGGGACTCTCACTGAAGCTTTCTTT. It translates to CASSPGTLTEAFF.

The genes are TRBV12-3 or TRBV12-4 and TRBJ1-1; 8 bases match TRBD1. With 7 bases clipped from V and 3 bases from J, the junction kept 4 bases outside the gene matches. The CDR3 spans 13 residues. The CDR3 protein is CASTQGADTEAFF. In nucleotides, the CDR3 is TGTGCCAGCACCCAGGGGGCTGACACTGAAGCTTTCTTT.

There are a few counts of this clonotype. V usage is TRBV12-3 or TRBV12-4 and J usage is TRBJ1-1; D is unclear. The CDR3 runs to 13 residues. The V and J ends lost 8 bases and 5 bases respectively, with 15 bases between them. The CDR3 here is CASGRALGTEAFF. CDR3 DNA sequence: TGTGCCAGCGGGAGGGCGCTGGGGACTGAAGCTTTCTTT.

This clonotype was seen only a few times. V is TRBV7-9 and J is TRBJ2-5; D possibly uses TRBD1 or TRBD2 (5 bases each). The CDR3 length is 15 residues. Germline V gene data show CDR1 as SEHNR and CDR2 as FQNEAQ (reference sequence). The V end was cut by 1 base, the J end by 3 bases, with 12 bases between. CDR3 region: CASSLGFGTKETQYF. The CDR3 nucleotides read TGTGCCAGCAGCTTAGGGTTCGGGACGAAAGAGACCCAGTACTTC.

This clonotype was seen ten or more times. The chain combines TRBV29-1 with TRBJ2-2; a possible D gene is TRBD2 (5 bases). Trimming took off 5 bases at V and 1 base at J, with 8 bases between the two ends. This CDR3 contains 13 residues. Germline CDR1 reads SQVTM; CDR2 reads ANQGSEA. CDR3 DNA sequence: TGCAGCGTTCAGCGGCAGAACACCGGGGAGCTGTTTTTT. Protein: CSVQRQNTGELFF.

The chain is built from TRBV12-3 or TRBV12-4 and TRBJ1-2; 10 bases fit TRBD1. V lost 4 bases, J lost 3 bases, and 5 bases stayed unmatched. The CDR3 consists of 15 residues. CDR3 nucleotide sequence: TGTGCCAGCAGTTACCGCGGGACAGGGGACTATGGCTACACCTTC. Amino acid sequence: CASSYRGTGDYGYTF.

This rearrangement joins TRBV6-2 or TRBV6-3 to TRBJ1-5; D ambiguous. Germline CDR1 and CDR2: MNHEY and SVGEGT. The CDR3 is 11 residues long. Between the trimmed V and J ends, which lost 8 bases and 9 bases, there was a span of 11 bases. CDR3 region: CASGGRWPQHF. Written as DNA, the CDR3 is TGTGCCAGCGGAGGCCGGTGGCCCCAGCATTTT.

This clonotype was seen at least ten times. The chain recombines TRBV19 with TRBJ1-3; D uncertain. V was shortened by 9 bases and J by 0 bases, with 9 bases between the two germline ends. Germline V gene sequence: CDR1 LNHDA, CDR2 SQIVND (reference sequence). The CDR3 covers 13 residues. DNA for the CDR3: TGTGCCAGCAAGGGCGGCTCTGGAAACACCATATATTTT. Encoded protein: CASKGGSGNTIYF.

This clonotype was seen a handful of times. The chain employs TRBV5-1 and TRBJ2-2; D is perhaps TRBD1 (6 bases). This CDR3 is 14 amino acids long. Germline V gene lookup returns CDR1 SGHRS and CDR2 YFSETQ. Trimming stripped 2 bases from V and 6 bases from J, with 11 bases between. CDR3 in DNA: TGCGCCAGCAGCTTCGCAGGGGAGCCCGGGGAGCTGTTTTTT. Translation: CASSFAGEPGELFF.

This clonotype was picked up a small number of times. CDR3 nucleotides: TGTGCCAGCAGCCTACGGGGGGACACCCGAACCTACGAGCAGTACTTC. Residues: CASSLRGDTRTYEQYF. This chain links TRBV7-3 with TRBJ2-7, with D tentatively TRBD2 (7 bases). Trimming took 5 bases from V and 2 from J, leaving 19 bases between them. Germline V CDR1 and CDR2: SGHTA, FQGTGA. This CDR3 region has 16 residues.

The chain employs TRBV15 and TRBJ1-5; D unresolved. The length of the CDR3 is 12 residues. Germline values: CDR1 LNHNV, CDR2 YYDKDF (reference sequence). The V end was cut by 8 bases, the J end by 6 bases, with 11 bases between. The CDR3 region has the DNA TGTGCCACCGGGGATTCGCGTCAGCCCCAGCATTTT. It yields the protein CATGDSRQPQHF.

The chain uses TRBV7-2 and TRBJ1-2; TRBD1 matches at 7 bases. The CDR3 covers 15 residues. Germline V lookup: CDR1 SGHTA, CDR2 FQGNSA. Unmatched junction bases numbered 8, after V lost 5 bases and J lost 2 bases. In nucleotides, the CDR3 is TGTGCCAGCAGCCAGCCCGGGACAGCCAACTATGGCTACACCTTC. Protein product: CASSQPGTANYGYTF.

This clonotype has at least ten counts. The genes are TRBV5-1 and TRBJ2-7; TRBD2 matches 9 bases. Trimming cost V 5 bases and J 3 bases; bases outside gene matches: 6. CDR1 is SGHRS and CDR2 is YFSETQ in the germline V gene. The CDR3 spans 14 residues. The CDR3 is CASRRAGGDYEQYF. CDR3 bases: TGCGCCAGCAGAAGGGCGGGAGGGGACTACGAGCAGTACTTC.

The genes are TRBV29-1 and TRBJ1-1, with D perhaps matching TRBD1 (5 bases). The CDR3 is made up of 9 amino acids. Germline loops: CDR1 SQVTM, CDR2 ANQGSEA. For the CDR3, the DNA is TGCACCTTGGGGGGTGAAGCTTTCTTT. Translated: CTLGGEAFF. The full variable domain, rest sourced from reference TRBV29-1 and TRBJ1-1, is SAVISQKPSRDICQRGTSLTIQCQVDSQVTMMFWYRQQPGQSLTLIATANQGSEATYESGFVIDKFPISRPNLTFSTLTVSNMSPEDSSIYLCTLGGEAFFGQGTRLTVV.

The chain uses TRBV19 and TRBJ1-2, with D hard to call. Looked up from germline, CDR1 is LNHDA and CDR2 is SQIVND (reference sequence). V was trimmed by 1 base and J by 1 base, leaving 10 bases between them. This CDR3 spans 15 amino acids. CDR3 sequence (DNA): TGTGCCAGTAGTATAGTCGGACCGCTTAACTATGGCTACACCTTC. Amino acids: CASSIVGPLNYGYTF.

DNA of the CDR3: TGCAGTGCTAGAGATCAGGTGACAGGCGGTTTTAGCTATGGCTACACCTTC. It translates to CSARDQVTGGFSYGYTF. The chain recombines TRBV20-1 with TRBJ1-2, with a possible D match to TRBD1 (6 bases). The V end lost 0 bases, the J end lost 4 bases, and 21 bases lay between the germline ends. The CDR3 sequence is 17 residues long. Germline V gene lookup returns CDR1 DFQATT and CDR2 SNEGSKA (reference sequence).

A word on this clonotype: At one of its ends the junction is not consistent with the germline gene, which may arise from a read error. The chain joins TRBV29-1 to TRBJ1-2; D ambiguous. The CDR3 has 12 amino acids. CDR1 and CDR2 from the germline V gene are SQVTM and ANQGSEA. Here the CDR3 DNA reads TGCAGCGTTGTCCACGGCTCTTATGGCTACGCCTTC. It encodes CSVVHGSYGYAF.

This clonotype was picked up many times. V gene TRBV2 combines with J gene TRBJ1-2, with unresolved D. CDR1 and CDR2 from the germline V gene are SNHLY and FYNNEI. V lost 6 bases and J lost 4, with 9 bases in between. CDR3 length equals 12 residues. This chain's CDR3 is CASSQVSYGYTF. The CDR3 coding sequence is TGTGCCAGCAGCCAGGTCTCCTATGGCTACACCTTC.

The table lists this clonotype with a few counts. V gene TRBV14 combines with J gene TRBJ2-7; D may correspond to TRBD1 or TRBD2 (5 bases each). Germline V gives CDR1 SGHDN, CDR2 FVKESK. This CDR3 is 15 amino acids long. V was cut by 3 bases and J by 0 bases, with 12 bases left in between. The CDR3 coding sequence is TGTGCCAGCAGCCACTGGGACCGCTCCTCCTACGAGCAGTACTTC. It codes for CASSHWDRSSYEQYF.

This clonotype occurred many times. The V call is TRBV7-9, the J call TRBJ1-1; D not certain. CDR3 length: 15 amino acids. Germline lookup yields CDR1 SEHNR and CDR2 FQNEAQ (reference sequence). V dropped 3 bases and J dropped 2 bases, with 13 bases sitting between them. The CDR3 here is CASSFSNRVNTEAFF. Written as DNA, the CDR3 is TGTGCCAGCAGCTTTTCCAATCGAGTCAACACTGAAGCTTTCTTT.

This clonotype was counted at least ten times. The genes are TRBV29-1 and TRBJ2-7; 8 bases agree with TRBD1. The ends lost 8 bases at V and 4 bases at J; junction bases unmatched: 10. CDR1 is SQVTM and CDR2 is ANQGSEA in the germline V gene. The CDR3 runs 13 residues. The CDR3 loop is CSILTGDLYEQYF. The DNA of the CDR3 is TGCAGCATACTGACAGGGGATCTTTACGAGCAGTACTTC.

This clonotype was seen ten or more times. This chain connects TRBV6-5 to TRBJ1-5; D gene unclear. The CDR3 is 13 amino acids. Trimming shortened V by 2 bases and J by 5 bases, and 7 bases separated the two germline ends. Germline V gives CDR1 MNHEY, CDR2 SVGAGI. The CDR3 loop reads CASSYDKDQPQHF. As DNA, the CDR3 is TGTGCCAGCAGTTACGACAAAGATCAGCCCCAGCATTTT.

The V call is TRBV11-1, the J call TRBJ1-1; D not certain. The CDR3 loop spans 15 amino acids. The germline V and J ends were trimmed by 5 bases and 1 base, with 14 bases remaining between them. CDR1 is SGHAT and CDR2 is FQDESV in the germline V gene (reference sequence). The CDR3 DNA sequence: TGTGCCAGCAGCCCCAGCGGAATCCGGAACACTGAAGCTTTCTTT. Translating it yields CASSPSGIRNTEAFF.

Many counts were recorded for this clonotype. This chain links TRBV24-1 with TRBJ1-5; tentatively, D is TRBD1 (5 bases). Germline CDR1 is KGHDR and CDR2 is SFDVKD. V lost 4 bases and J 5 bases, leaving 8 bases between the germline ends. CDR3 length: 13 amino acids. The CDR3 region is CATSDRAHQPQHF. CDR3 bases: TGTGCCACCAGTGACAGGGCCCATCAGCCCCAGCATTTT.

There are a few counts of this clonotype. The chain carries TRBV6-1 and TRBJ1-6; D unresolved. Trimming left V 6 bases short and J 8 bases short, with 17 bases between. CDR3 length: 15 amino acids. Germline values: CDR1 MNHNS, CDR2 SASEGT. The CDR3 spells CASSPTGFEYSPLHF. Written as DNA, the CDR3 is TGTGCCAGCAGCCCAACCGGCTTTGAGTATTCACCCCTCCACTTT.

Of note for this clonotype: A much larger clone differs from this one at a single base, so this may be a read error. The chain couples TRBV10-3 to TRBJ2-7; 8 nucleotides align to TRBD2. Germline-derived CDR1 and CDR2 are ENHRY and SYGVKD. The CDR3 is made up of 13 amino acids. CDR3 sequence: CASSESTSGEQYF. The DNA of the CDR3 is TGTGCCAGCAGTGAGAGTACTAGCGGCGAGCAGTACTTC.